In its sample, the clone carrying this TCR beta chain was seen a few times. Its antigen remains unknown. Trimming cost V 7 bases and J 2 bases; bases outside gene matches: 13. The CDR3 is 18 residues long. In germline, CDR1 is MDHEN, CDR2 SYDVKM. The isolated RNA, all of it, was reverse transcribed, so expressed TCRB transcripts were what got sequenced. Method: immunoSEQ multiplex PCR; TCRdb's copy keeps in-frame clones and lacks some. The table includes 500,000 to 800,000 clones, over 10% detected once. The data were taken from a study of beta chain features in type 1 diabetes. Study-level results: When Type 1 diabetes patients were examined, their TCRB CDR3s proved moderately but significantly shorter in all four CD4+ subsets. When VDJ junctions were examined, type 1 diabetes patients showed fewer insertions and more deletions.

The clonotype originates from a man aged 25-45 years with type 1 diabetes. The chain is built from TRBV28 and TRBJ2-5; TRBD2 agrees at 13 bases. The sequenced sample was naive CD4+ T cells from blood. CDR3: CASMVAIGLAGVQETQYF. CDR3 in DNA: TGTGCCAGCATGGTAGCAATAGGACTAGCGGGGGTTCAAGAGACCCAGTACTTC.